This TCR beta chain was captured by sequencing in a study of blood T cell repertoires in COVID-19. In the study overall: COVID-19 samples, acute and convalescent, were from the United States, Italy and Spain. PBMCs, B-cell-depleted T cells, or T cells were the source of the cDNA or gDNA that made up the material.

The CDR3 is made up of 15 amino acids. Per the germline V gene, CDR1 is SGHNT and CDR2 is YYREEE (reference sequence). The V and J ends lost 2 bases and 8 bases, in that order; junction bases with no gene match: 9. Authors' data handling: Estimation of nucleated cell counts relied on the amplification of reference gene primers. TCRdb's table, derived via immunoSEQ multiplex PCR, lists solely in-frame clones and lacks some. D and trimming were read from the DNA, whereas the V and J calls and clone size are those reported in that table. The sample lists approximately 100,000 clones; more than 70% were seen once.

The chain couples TRBV5-4 to TRBJ1-4; TRBD1 matches at 7 bases. Specimen: peripheral blood. The clonotype originates from a woman aged 55 to 70 with acute or convalescent COVID-19. CDR3 DNA sequence: TGTGCCAGCAGCTTTGGAAGTAGACAGGGAGAAAAACTGTTTTTT. Its translation: CASSFGSRQGEKLFF.